This T cell receptor (beta chain) came from a study of blood T cell repertoires in COVID-19. Seattle patient enrollment occurred during active infection, with longitudinal follow-up thereafter. Per germline, CDR1 MDHEN and CDR2 SYDVKM. The CDR3 covers 14 residues. Trimming took 4 bases from V and 1 from J, leaving 8 bases between them. In the study's own analysis: Estimated nucleated cell counts came from reference gene primer amplification. Sequencing was performed with immunoSEQ multiplex PCR; in TCRdb, only in-frame clones are kept and a portion is missing. V, J and clone size were drawn from that table, and D and trimming were deduced from the DNA. The sample carries roughly 340,000 clones, more than 70% recorded once.

The rearrangement links TRBV28 to TRBJ1-3; D unclear. Sequencing was performed on peripheral blood. This clonotype originated in a woman aged 25 to 39 with COVID-19, enrolled during active disease. CDR3 region: CASSSENSGNTIYF. The CDR3 DNA reads TGTGCCAGCAGTTCCGAGAATTCTGGAAACACCATATATTTT.